Following are 14 T cell receptor beta chains from one sample sequenced in a study of control samples from healthy donors and cancer patients (dated by TCRdb to the early 2020s). The receptor library was made with the immunoSEQ multiplex PCR assay. The source is immuneACCESS, and TCRdb retained only in-frame sequences with V and J called. Part of the clones is not carried over; for the studies checked, unresolved V genes explain less than half of this, and the remainder is unexplained. The sample table records some 110,000 clones; roughly four fifths of these occur just once. The top ten constitute roughly an eighth of the sample. Sequencing was performed on blood. The receptor set was obtained from a woman between 45 and 60 years old in good health.

The chain is built from TRBV5-1 and TRBJ1-1; 8 bases match TRBD1. Germline lookup yields CDR1 SGHRS and CDR2 YFSETQ. The junction had 6 bases not matched to a gene; V was cut back by 7 bases and J by 1 base. The CDR3 totals 14 residues. CDR3 loop: CASDLQGANTEAFF. CDR3 DNA sequence: TGCGCCAGCGATCTGCAGGGGGCGAACACTGAAGCTTTCTTT.

The chain couples TRBV28 to TRBJ1-1; no reliable D call. The CDR3 extends over 11 amino acids. With 3 bases removed from V and 6 bases from J, the gap between germline ends came to 5 bases. The germline gives CDR1 MDHEN, CDR2 SYDVKM. DNA for the CDR3: TGTGCCAGCAGTTTTATTTCTGAAGCTTTCTTT. It specifies CASSFISEAFF.

The V gene is TRBV7-2, the J gene TRBJ1-2; 7 positions agree with TRBD1. The junction had 7 bases not matched to a gene; V was cut back by 8 bases and J by 4 bases. This CDR3 is 13 amino acids long. The germline gives CDR1 SGHTA, CDR2 FQGNSA. The CDR3 DNA reads TGTGCCAGCCGTGGACAGGACCTCTATGGCTACACCTTC. Its protein is CASRGQDLYGYTF. The variable domain in full, with the rest retrieved from reference TRBV7-2 and TRBJ1-2, is GAGVSQSPSNKVTEKGKDVELRCDPISGHTALYWYRQSLGQGLEFLIYFQGNSAPDKSGLPSDRFSAERTGGSVSTLTIQRTQQEDSAVYLCASRGQDLYGYTFGSGTRLTVV.

This clone was detected only once. The V call is TRBV5-6, the J call TRBJ1-2; TRBD1 agrees at 11 bases. The junction had 5 bases not matched to a gene; V was cut back by 4 bases and J by 3 bases. The CDR3 has 15 amino acids. The germline CDR1 and CDR2 sequences are SGHDT and YYEEEE. The CDR3: CASSLRDRGYYGYTF. CDR3 coding DNA: TGTGCCAGCAGCCTCCGGGACAGGGGGTACTATGGCTACACCTTC.

This rearrangement joins TRBV7-8 to TRBJ2-2, with D perhaps matching TRBD2 (6 bases). With 0 bases removed from V and 10 bases from J, the gap between germline ends came to 12 bases. Germline loops: CDR1 SGHVS, CDR2 FQNEAQ. This CDR3 has 14 residues. The CDR3 loop is CASSLAGGYEELFF. CDR3 nucleotide sequence: TGTGCCAGCAGCTTAGCGGGGGGTTACGAGGAGCTGTTTTTT.

The rearrangement links TRBV6-2 or TRBV6-3 to TRBJ2-7; D is undetermined. From germline, CDR1 is MNHEY and CDR2 SVGEGT. Trimming left V 0 bases short and J 7 bases short, with 13 bases between. The CDR3 is 14 amino acids. CDR3 loop: CASSYSKAGKEQYF. The CDR3 DNA reads TGTGCCAGCAGTTACTCGAAGGCTGGGAAGGAGCAGTACTTC.

The J gene is TRBJ1-1, the V gene TRBV30; 9 nucleotides agree with TRBD1. Germline V gives CDR1 GTSNPN, CDR2 SVGIG (reference sequence). The CDR3 contains 15 residues. V lost 0 bases, J lost 1 base, and 3 bases stayed unmatched. In DNA form, the CDR3 reads TGTGCCTGGAGTGTGGTGACAGGGGGGAACACTGAAGCTTTCTTT. It specifies CAWSVVTGGNTEAFF.

The CDR3 loop reads CASSRTGGNEQFF. The CDR3 nucleotides read TGTGCCAGCAGCAGGACAGGGGGCAATGAGCAGTTCTTC. The V and J genes are TRBV5-6 and TRBJ2-1; 10 nucleotides line up with TRBD1. The CDR3 runs to 13 residues. J gave up 6 bases and V 4 bases, and 1 base lay outside the gene matches. From germline, CDR1 is SGHDT and CDR2 YYEEEE. The full variable domain, with the rest looked up from reference TRBV5-6 and TRBJ2-1, is DAGVTQSPTHLIKTRGQQVTLRCSPKSGHDTVSWYQQALGQGPQFIFQYYEEEERQRGNFPDRFSGHQFPNYSSELNVNALLLGDSALYLCASSRTGGNEQFFGPGTRLTVL.

V and J are TRBV6-6 and TRBJ1-5; possible D gene TRBD1, 5 bases. Trimming removed 2 bases from V and 5 bases from J, with 10 bases in between. Germline V lookup: CDR1 MNHNY, CDR2 SVGAGI (reference sequence). The CDR3 spans 14 residues. The CDR3: CASSYRGSDQPQHF. The CDR3 DNA is TGTGCCAGCAGTTACAGGGGAAGCGATCAGCCCCAGCATTTT.

The gene calls are TRBV7-2 and TRBJ1-6; a weak D match, TRBD1 (5 bases). Trimming shortened V by 2 bases and J by 10 bases, and 18 bases separated the two germline ends. Germline V CDR1 and CDR2: SGHTA, FQGNSA. This CDR3 is 16 amino acids long. CDR3: CASSLRGGQTNSPLHF. For the CDR3, the DNA is TGTGCCAGCAGCTTAAGGGGCGGGCAGACTAACTCACCCCTCCACTTT. Full variable domain (rest looked up from reference TRBV7-2 and TRBJ1-6): GAGVSQSPSNKVTEKGKDVELRCDPISGHTALYWYRQSLGQGLEFLIYFQGNSAPDKSGLPSDRFSAERTGGSVSTLTIQRTQQEDSAVYLCASSLRGGQTNSPLHFGNGTRLTVT.

This clone was seen a single time. The V call is TRBV28, the J call TRBJ2-1; no clear D gene. Trimming shortened V by 1 base and J by 4 bases, and 14 bases separated the two germline ends. Germline V CDR1 and CDR2: MDHEN, SYDVKM. This CDR3 contains 16 residues. In DNA form, the CDR3 reads TGTGCCAGCAGTTTATATAGGGAATTGTCTTACAATGAGCAGTTCTTC. Translated: CASSLYRELSYNEQFF.

The rearrangement links TRBV30 to TRBJ1-5; TRBD1 agrees at 9 bases. The CDR3 is 17 residues long. The germline gives CDR1 GTSNPN, CDR2 SVGIG (reference sequence). Trimming took 4 bases from V and 5 from J; bases not matched to a gene: 15. The CDR3 coding sequence is TGTGCCTGGACTCCGGGACAGGGAGTCGGCCGACATCAGCCCCAGCATTTT. Translating it yields CAWTPGQGVGRHQPQHF.

This chain joins TRBV3-1 (or the pseudogene TRBV3-2) and TRBJ1-4; 7 bases align to TRBD1. This CDR3 is 17 amino acids long. Unmatched junction bases numbered 9, after V lost 0 bases and J lost 5 bases. The V gene's germline CDR1 is LGHDT and CDR2 YNNKEL (reference sequence). CDR3 loop: CASSQERRGDRNEKLFF. The CDR3, as DNA: TGTGCCAGCAGCCAAGAAAGAAGGGGGGACAGAAATGAAAAACTGTTTTTT.

This chain links TRBV3-1 (or the pseudogene TRBV3-2) with TRBJ1-2; no firm D call. Germline V gives CDR1 LGHDT, CDR2 YNNKEL (reference sequence). V was trimmed by 0 bases and J by 8 bases, leaving 13 bases between them. The CDR3 consists of 14 residues. As DNA, the CDR3 is TGTGCCAGCAGCCAAGAATCGGGGAGACGAGGCTACACCTTC. This translates into CASSQESGRRGYTF.